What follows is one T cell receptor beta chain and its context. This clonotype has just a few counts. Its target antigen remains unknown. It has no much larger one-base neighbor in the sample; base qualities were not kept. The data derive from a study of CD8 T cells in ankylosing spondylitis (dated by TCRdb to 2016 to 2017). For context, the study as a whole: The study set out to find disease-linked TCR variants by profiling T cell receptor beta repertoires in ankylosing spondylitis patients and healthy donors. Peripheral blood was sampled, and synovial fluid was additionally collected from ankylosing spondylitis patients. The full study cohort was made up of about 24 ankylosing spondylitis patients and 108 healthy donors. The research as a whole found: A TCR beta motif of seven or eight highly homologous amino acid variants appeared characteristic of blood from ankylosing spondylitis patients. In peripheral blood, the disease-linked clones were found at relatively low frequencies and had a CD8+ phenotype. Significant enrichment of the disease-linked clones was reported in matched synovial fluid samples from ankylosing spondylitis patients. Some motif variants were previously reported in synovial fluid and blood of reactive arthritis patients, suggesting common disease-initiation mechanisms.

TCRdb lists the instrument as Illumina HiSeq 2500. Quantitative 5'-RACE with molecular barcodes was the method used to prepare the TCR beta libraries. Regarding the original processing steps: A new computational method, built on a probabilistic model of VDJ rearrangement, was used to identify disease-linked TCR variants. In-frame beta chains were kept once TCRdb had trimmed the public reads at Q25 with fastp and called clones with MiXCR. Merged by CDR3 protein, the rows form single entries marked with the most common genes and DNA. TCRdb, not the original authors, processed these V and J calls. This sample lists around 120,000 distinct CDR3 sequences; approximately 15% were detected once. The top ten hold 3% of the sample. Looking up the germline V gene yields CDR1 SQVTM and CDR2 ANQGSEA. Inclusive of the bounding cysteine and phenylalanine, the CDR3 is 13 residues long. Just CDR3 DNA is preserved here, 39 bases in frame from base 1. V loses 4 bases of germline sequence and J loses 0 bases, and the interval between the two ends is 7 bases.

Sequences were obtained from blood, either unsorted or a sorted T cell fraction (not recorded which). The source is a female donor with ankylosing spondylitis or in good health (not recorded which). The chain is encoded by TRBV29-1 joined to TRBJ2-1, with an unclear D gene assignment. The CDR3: CSVAVSSYNEQFF. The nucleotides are TGCAGCGTTGCAGTGTCCTCCTACAATGAGCAGTTCTTC.